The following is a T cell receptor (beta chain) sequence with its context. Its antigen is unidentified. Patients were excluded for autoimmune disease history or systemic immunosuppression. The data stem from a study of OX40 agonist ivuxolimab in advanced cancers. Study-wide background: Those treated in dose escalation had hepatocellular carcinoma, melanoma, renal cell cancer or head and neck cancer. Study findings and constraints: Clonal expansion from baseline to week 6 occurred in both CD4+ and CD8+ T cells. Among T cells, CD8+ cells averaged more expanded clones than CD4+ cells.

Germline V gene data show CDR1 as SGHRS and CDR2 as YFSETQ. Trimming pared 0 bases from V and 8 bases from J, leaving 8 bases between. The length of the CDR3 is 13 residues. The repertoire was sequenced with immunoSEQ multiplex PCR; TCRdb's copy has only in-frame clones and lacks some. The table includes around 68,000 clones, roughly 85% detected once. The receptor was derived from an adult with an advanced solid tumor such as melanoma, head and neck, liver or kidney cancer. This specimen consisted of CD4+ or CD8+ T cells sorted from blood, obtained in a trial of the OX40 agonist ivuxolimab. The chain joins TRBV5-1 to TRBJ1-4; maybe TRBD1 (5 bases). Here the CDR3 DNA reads TGCGCCAGCAGCTTGGACAGGCCCGAAAAACTGTTTTTT. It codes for CASSLDRPEKLFF.